Sequencing of this TCR beta chain was carried out in a study of response to subunit inactivated influenza vaccine. Findings and limits, study-wide: Researchers suggested that each seasonal influenza vaccination recruits few new T cells.

TCRdb re-called the RT-PCR reads through MiXCR, storing one row per CDR3 protein. This table holds around 540,000 distinct CDR3 sequences, 12% found once. This CDR3 spans 16 amino acids. V was clipped by 2 bases and J by 0 bases; unmatched bases: 8. Germline assignment: CDR1 DFQATT and CDR2 SNEGSKA (reference sequence). In regard to this clonotype: The antigen is undetermined.

The sequences come from PBMCs from blood, collected on the day of vaccination. The rearrangement links TRBV20-1 to TRBJ1-1; 8 bases fit TRBD1. This receptor was taken from a man aged 50-59 years who received an inactivated influenza vaccine. The CDR3 DNA is TGCAGTGCTAGACTACTTACAGGGGGGATGAACACTGAAGCTTTCTTT. It is translated as CSARLLTGGMNTEAFF.